The entry below gives a single T cell receptor beta chain sequence along with its context. The data originate from a study of CD8 T cells in Susac syndrome. Germline CDR1 reads GTSNPN; CDR2 reads SVGIG (reference sequence). Trimming shortened V by 7 bases and J by 7 bases, and 14 bases separated the two germline ends. The CDR3 has 13 residues. RNA, at about 0.45 to 1 ug, was reverse transcribed with random hexamers. One entry per CDR3 protein results from TCRdb running MiXCR on the immunoSEQ multiplex PCR reads. The data contain 200,000 to 250,000 distinct CDR3 sequences, approximately 95% of them singletons.

The clonotype originates from a human donor with multiple sclerosis. The chain couples TRBV30 to TRBJ1-6, with D uncertain. The sample taken for sequencing was CD4+ T cells from PBMCs. Here the CDR3 reads CAFLDTLNSPLHF. The CDR3 DNA follows: TGTGCCTTCCTAGACACACTAAATTCACCCCTCCACTTT.